These 10 T cell receptor beta chains were all obtained from the same sample, sequenced in a study of cytomegalovirus exposure and HLA in healthy donors. The primer mix had 60 Vbeta and 13 Jbeta primers. Repertoires were generated with immunoSEQ multiplex PCR, while TCRdb's copy carries only in-frame clones and drops some. The sample yields 100,000 to 150,000 clones, over 70% seen once. The sample taken for sequencing was PBMCs. The source is a woman between 45 and 60 years old in good health and CMV-seropositive.

The V and J genes are TRBV4-3 and TRBJ2-3; D unresolved. There are 15 residues in the CDR3. V dropped 0 bases and J dropped 4 bases, with 11 bases sitting between them. Germline V lookup: CDR1 LGHNA, CDR2 YSLEER. The CDR3 DNA reads as TGCGCCAGCAGCCAAGATCCGAACCCGGCAGATACGCAGTATTTT. Its protein product is CASSQDPNPADTQYF.

The chain links TRBV10-3 to TRBJ2-1, with D hard to call. The V end lost 5 bases, the J end lost 8 bases, and 10 bases lay between the germline ends. CDR1 and CDR2 (germline): ENHRY, SYGVKD. The CDR3 runs to 12 residues. The CDR3 DNA sequence: TGTGCCATCAGTCTTTTGGCCGATGAGCAGTTCTTC. This gives the protein CAISLLADEQFF.

This clone was picked up a small number of times. V and J are TRBV4-1 and TRBJ1-1, with a tentative D call TRBD1 (6 bases). V was shortened by 5 bases and J by 1 base, with 8 bases between the two germline ends. In germline, CDR1 is MGHRA, CDR2 YSYEKL. The CDR3 is 13 amino acids. CDR3 sequence reads: CASSYRENTEAFF. CDR3 bases: TGCGCCAGCAGCTACAGGGAGAACACTGAAGCTTTCTTT.

This sequence joins TRBV4-3 and TRBJ2-7; 9 nucleotides line up with TRBD1. Per germline, CDR1 LGHNA and CDR2 YSLEER. With 4 bases clipped from V and 3 bases from J, the junction kept 7 bases outside the gene matches. The CDR3 is 15 residues long. The CDR3 region is CASSPGRDRVYEQYF. As DNA, the CDR3 is TGCGCCAGCAGCCCCGGCCGGGACAGGGTCTACGAGCAGTACTTC.

CDR3 sequence reads: CSVEGGRENIQYF. CDR3 sequence (DNA): TGCAGCGTTGAAGGCGGCAGAGAAAACATTCAGTACTTC. The chain joins TRBV29-1 to TRBJ2-4; D call uncertain. The CDR3 spans 13 residues. Germline assignment: CDR1 SQVTM and CDR2 ANQGSEA. Trimming removed 1 base at V and 5 bases at J, with 9 bases between.

The chain couples TRBV2 to TRBJ2-2; TRBD1 matches 7 bases. J was trimmed by 4 bases and V by 3 bases; bases with no gene match: 8. The CDR3 extends over 16 amino acids. The germline CDR1 and CDR2 sequences are SNHLY and FYNNEI. The CDR3: CASSDDRGPVTGELFF. The CDR3 nucleotides read TGTGCCAGCAGTGACGATAGGGGGCCGGTCACCGGGGAGCTGTTTTTT.

This clone was seen a few times. The chain uses TRBV2 and TRBJ2-7; D might be TRBD1 (6 bases). V was cut by 2 bases and J by 3 bases, with 8 bases left in between. CDR1 and CDR2 from the germline V gene are SNHLY and FYNNEI. This CDR3 region has 13 residues. CDR3 sequence: CASSETGSYEQYF. The DNA of the CDR3 is TGTGCCAGCAGTGAAACAGGGAGCTACGAGCAGTACTTC.

This sequence joins TRBV19 and TRBJ1-1; D ambiguous. V was trimmed by 7 bases and J by 1 base, leaving 4 bases between them. Per the germline V gene, CDR1 is LNHDA and CDR2 is SQIVND (reference sequence). This CDR3 has 11 residues. As DNA, the CDR3 is TGTGCCAGTACAGAGAACACTGAAGCTTTCTTT. Translated, it gives CASTENTEAFF.

The chain couples TRBV5-1 to TRBJ2-1; tentatively, D is TRBD1 (6 bases). The germline gives CDR1 SGHRS, CDR2 YFSETQ. V lost 0 bases and J 3 bases, leaving 7 bases between the germline ends. This CDR3 spans 14 amino acids. CDR3 nucleotides: TGCGCCAGCAGCTTGGAGGGGGACTACAATGAGCAGTTCTTC. Protein sequence: CASSLEGDYNEQFF.

V is TRBV19 and J is TRBJ2-7, with TRBD2 matching over 7 bases. This CDR3 is built from 13 residues. From germline, CDR1 is LNHDA and CDR2 SQIVND (reference sequence). The ends lost 3 bases at V and 4 bases at J; junction bases unmatched: 3. The CDR3 sequence: CASSMAGVYEQYF. DNA for the CDR3: TGTGCCAGTAGTATGGCGGGGGTGTACGAGCAGTACTTC.